This T cell receptor (beta chain) derives from a study of cytotoxic CD8 clonotypes in ibrutinib-treated CLL. Study overall: Patients attained approximately 25 partial and 2 complete responses; at median about 74 months, about 14 remained remitted while around 12 progressed.

Study results and caveats: Once treatment began, public clonotypes, which were uncommon, contracted or stayed stable.

Measured with immunoSEQ multiplex PCR; TCRdb has only the in-frame clones, and not every one. This table holds 68,000 or so clones, 68% found once. The germline V gene encodes CDR1 SNHLY and CDR2 FYNNEI. J lost 6 bases, V lost 2 bases, and 6 bases had no gene match. There are 15 residues in the CDR3. As regards this clone: No antigen is known for it.

The J gene is TRBJ2-1, the V gene TRBV2, with 8 bases fitting TRBD1. The TCR was taken from a human donor with chronic lymphocytic leukemia. The sample consisted of PBMCs, taken after 12 months of ibrutinib treatment. The CDR3 sequence: CASSELAQGANEQFF. CDR3 bases: TGTGCCAGCAGTGAATTGGCGCAGGGGGCCAATGAGCAGTTCTTC.